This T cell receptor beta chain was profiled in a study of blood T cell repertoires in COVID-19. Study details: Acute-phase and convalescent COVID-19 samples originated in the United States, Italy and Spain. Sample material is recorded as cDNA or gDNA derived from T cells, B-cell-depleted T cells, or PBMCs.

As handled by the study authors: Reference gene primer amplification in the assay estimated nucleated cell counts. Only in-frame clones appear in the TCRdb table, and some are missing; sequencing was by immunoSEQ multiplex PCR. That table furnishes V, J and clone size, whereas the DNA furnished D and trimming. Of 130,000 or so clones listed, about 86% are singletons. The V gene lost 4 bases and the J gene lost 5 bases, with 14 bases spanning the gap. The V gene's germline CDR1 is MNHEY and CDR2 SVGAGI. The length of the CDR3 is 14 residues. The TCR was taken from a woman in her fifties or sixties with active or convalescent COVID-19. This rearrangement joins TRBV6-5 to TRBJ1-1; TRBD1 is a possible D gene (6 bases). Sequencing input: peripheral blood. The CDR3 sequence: CASSSPTGSTEAFF. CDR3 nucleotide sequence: TGTGCCAGCAGTTCCCCCACAGGGTCTACTGAAGCTTTCTTT.